A selection of T cell receptor beta chains follows, all from one sample in a study of blood T cell repertoires in COVID-19. Repertoires were generated with immunoSEQ multiplex PCR, while TCRdb's copy carries only in-frame clones and drops some. The table lists about 68,000 clones, about 83% of them singletons, with over 40% in the top ten. The sequenced material came from peripheral blood. These TCRs come from an elderly man with acute or convalescent COVID-19. Both conserved end residues are part of each CDR3. A D gene is named only where the DNA matches it firmly. Clone size, where shown, is once, few, many, or a class for clones that have expanded.

D gene	V gene	clone size	CDR3 length	J gene	CDR3 protein	CDR3 DNA
TRBD1	TRBV6-4	NA	16	TRBJ2-2	CASSTQGQLNTGELFF	TGTGCCAGCAGTACCCAGGGACAGCTGAACACCGGGGAGCTGTTTTTT
NA	TRBV18	NA	15	TRBJ1-4	CASSPPTASNEKLFF	TGTGCCAGCTCACCACCTACAGCCAGTAATGAAAAACTGTTTTTT
TRBD1	TRBV19	NA	16	TRBJ1-4	CASSLRPTGGREKLFF	TGTGCCAGTAGTCTCCGCCCGACAGGGGGGCGTGAAAAACTGTTTTTT
TRBD1	TRBV6-5	few	13	TRBJ2-1	CASRSDRDTEQFF	TGTGCCAGCAGAAGCGACAGGGATACTGAGCAGTTCTTC
TRBD1	TRBV4-3	NA	16	TRBJ1-2	CASSQATGRGIYGYTF	TGCGCCAGCAGCCAAGCAACCGGCAGGGGGATCTATGGCTACACCTTC
NA	TRBV4-3	NA	15	TRBJ1-1	CASSPLYRSRTEAFF	TGCGCCAGCAGCCCATTGTACAGGTCGAGAACTGAAGCTTTCTTT
TRBD1	TRBV19	NA	15	TRBJ1-2	CASTLDRDSNYGYTF	TGTGCCAGTACCCTCGACAGGGATAGTAACTATGGCTACACCTTC
NA	TRBV3-1/TRBV3-2	NA	15	TRBJ1-3	CASSQLPSSGNTIYF	TGTGCCAGCAGCCAATTACCGAGCTCTGGAAACACCATATATTTT
NA	TRBV3-1/TRBV3-2	NA	19	TRBJ2-6	CASSLGRLGSRIGANVLTF	TGTGCCAGCAGTCTCGGAAGGTTGGGGAGCCGGATAGGGGCCAACGTCCTGACTTTC
NA	TRBV21-1	NA	9	TRBJ2-4	CAIFGRQYF	TGTGCCATCTTTGGTAGACAGTACTTC
NA	TRBV9	NA	14	TRBJ2-7	CASSVEVADYEQYF	TGTGCCAGCAGCGTAGAGGTCGCGGACTACGAGCAGTACTTC
TRBD2	TRBV7-2	NA	16	TRBJ2-2	CASSLTSGGRTGELFF	TGTGCCAGCAGCCTAACTAGCGGGGGAAGGACCGGGGAGCTGTTTTTT
NA	TRBV28	few	15	TRBJ1-1	CASSSSAGAGAEAFF	TGTGCCAGCAGCTCGTCCGCGGGGGCTGGCGCTGAAGCTTTCTTT
NA	TRBV9	NA	13	TRBJ2-5	CASSRDHEETQYF	TGTGCCAGCAGCCGGGATCACGAAGAGACCCAGTACTTC
TRBD2	TRBV27	NA	15	TRBJ2-3	CASRTPAGGTDTQYF	TGTGCCAGCCGAACACCGGCGGGAGGCACAGATACGCAGTATTTT
TRBD1	TRBV29-1	NA	14	TRBJ2-2	CSVERGQGTGELFF	TGCAGCGTTGAAAGAGGACAGGGCACCGGGGAGCTGTTTTTT
TRBD2	TRBV2	NA	18	TRBJ2-3	CASSEMSVSGASTDTQYF	TGTGCCAGCAGTGAAATGTCCGTGAGCGGGGCTAGCACAGATACGCAGTATTTT
NA	TRBV5-4	NA	15	TRBJ2-7	CASSLDLVQGYEQYF	TGTGCCAGCAGCTTGGACTTGGTACAGGGCTACGAGCAGTACTTC
NA	TRBV4-1	NA	16	TRBJ2-3	CASSQAISADSDTQYF	TGCGCCAGCAGCCAAGCCATCAGCGCCGACTCAGATACGCAGTATTTT
NA	TRBV5-1	NA	14	TRBJ1-1	CASSFSPGVTEAFF	TGCGCCAGCAGCTTCTCACCAGGGGTCACTGAAGCTTTCTTT
NA	TRBV5-5	NA	11	TRBJ2-7	CASSFLYEQYF	TGTGCCAGCAGCTTCCTCTACGAGCAGTACTTC
TRBD1	TRBV5-1	NA	17	TRBJ1-6	CASSLVGTGRYNSPLHF	TGCGCCAGCAGCTTGGTCGGGACAGGGAGGTATAATTCACCCCTCCACTTT
NA	TRBV7-9	few	12	TRBJ1-2	CASSFLAPGYTF	TGTGCCAGCAGCTTCCTGGCTCCCGGCTACACCTTC
NA	TRBV6-2/TRBV6-3	few	15	TRBJ2-7	CASSPGGLPPYEQYF	TGTGCCAGCAGTCCCGGGGGACTCCCGCCCTACGAGCAGTACTTC
NA	TRBV3-1/TRBV3-2	few	14	TRBJ2-2	CASSQVGGTGELFF	TGTGCCAGCAGCCAAGTTGGAGGGACCGGGGAGCTGTTTTTT
NA	TRBV16	NA	15	TRBJ1-3	CASSQSGQNGNTIYF	TGTGCCAGCAGCCAATCGGGGCAGAACGGAAACACCATATATTTT
TRBD1	TRBV3-1/TRBV3-2	NA	15	TRBJ1-1	CASSPPGGTDTEAFF	TGTGCCAGCAGCCCTCCAGGGGGCACGGACACTGAAGCTTTCTTT
TRBD1	TRBV6-2/TRBV6-3	NA	16	TRBJ1-4	CASSSDRGLKNEKLFF	TGTGCCAGCAGTTCGGACAGGGGGCTTAAAAATGAAAAACTGTTTTTT
TRBD1	TRBV7-8	medium-sized	17	TRBJ2-6	CASSGGQGQSGANVLTF	TGTGCCAGCAGCGGGGGACAGGGTCAATCTGGGGCCAACGTCCTGACTTTC
NA	TRBV19	NA	15	TRBJ1-3	CASSLTGHSGNTIYF	TGTGCCAGTAGTCTGACAGGACACTCTGGAAACACCATATATTTT
NA	TRBV5-1	NA	13	TRBJ2-1	CASVGGTYNEQFF	TGCGCCAGCGTGGGAGGAACCTACAATGAGCAGTTCTTC
NA	TRBV7-9	NA	15	TRBJ1-6	CASSLMGSNNSPLHF	TGTGCCAGCAGCCTGATGGGCTCTAATAATTCACCCCTCCACTTT
NA	TRBV3-1/TRBV3-2	NA	14	TRBJ2-1	CASSESSGDNEQFF	TGTGCCAGCAGCGAATCGTCCGGGGACAATGAGCAGTTCTTC
TRBD1	TRBV5-4	NA	14	TRBJ2-5	CASSPTGGRETQYF	TGTGCCAGCAGCCCGACAGGGGGGAGGGAGACCCAGTACTTC
NA	TRBV19	NA	15	TRBJ2-7	CASSMTGGKSYEQYF	TGTGCCAGTAGTATGACGGGGGGCAAGAGCTACGAGCAGTACTTC
NA	TRBV28	NA	13	TRBJ2-7	CASNLSGFYEQYF	TGTGCCAGCAACCTTTCAGGGTTCTACGAGCAGTACTTC
TRBD1	TRBV4-3	NA	14	TRBJ2-7	CASSPGTGLDEQYF	TGCGCCAGCAGCCCCGGGACAGGGCTCGACGAGCAGTACTTC
TRBD2	TRBV5-4	NA	15	TRBJ2-7	CASSPKTSGPYEQYF	TGTGCCAGCAGCCCCAAGACTAGCGGTCCCTACGAGCAGTACTTC
NA	TRBV7-2	NA	13	TRBJ2-7	CASSSAGFYEQYF	TGTGCCAGCAGCTCCGCGGGGTTTTACGAGCAGTACTTC
TRBD1	TRBV9	NA	15	TRBJ2-3	CASSVVGQGIDTQYF	TGTGCCAGCAGCGTAGTTGGACAGGGGATAGATACGCAGTATTTT
NA	TRBV7-3	NA	15	TRBJ2-5	CASSPQGQTTETQYF	TGTGCCAGCAGCCCCCAAGGGCAGACTACAGAGACCCAGTACTTC
NA	TRBV6-1	NA	17	TRBJ1-1	CASSGRGGMAANTEAFF	TGTGCCAGCAGTGGGCGTGGGGGGATGGCAGCGAACACTGAAGCTTTCTTT
TRBD2	TRBV7-2	NA	18	TRBJ2-1	CASSLQSGLAGANNEQFF	TGTGCCAGCAGCCTGCAATCAGGACTAGCGGGAGCAAACAATGAGCAGTTCTTC
NA	TRBV6-6	few	13	TRBJ2-7	CASSYSQGYEQYF	TGTGCCAGCAGTTACTCCCAGGGTTACGAGCAGTACTTC
NA	TRBV19	NA	14	TRBJ2-5	CASSIEPTGETQYF	TGTGCCAGTAGTATCGAGCCCACAGGAGAGACCCAGTACTTC
TRBD1	TRBV15	NA	16	TRBJ1-2	CATSRNRGGNKYGYTF	TGTGCCACCAGCAGGAACAGGGGTGGGAACAAGTATGGCTACACCTTC